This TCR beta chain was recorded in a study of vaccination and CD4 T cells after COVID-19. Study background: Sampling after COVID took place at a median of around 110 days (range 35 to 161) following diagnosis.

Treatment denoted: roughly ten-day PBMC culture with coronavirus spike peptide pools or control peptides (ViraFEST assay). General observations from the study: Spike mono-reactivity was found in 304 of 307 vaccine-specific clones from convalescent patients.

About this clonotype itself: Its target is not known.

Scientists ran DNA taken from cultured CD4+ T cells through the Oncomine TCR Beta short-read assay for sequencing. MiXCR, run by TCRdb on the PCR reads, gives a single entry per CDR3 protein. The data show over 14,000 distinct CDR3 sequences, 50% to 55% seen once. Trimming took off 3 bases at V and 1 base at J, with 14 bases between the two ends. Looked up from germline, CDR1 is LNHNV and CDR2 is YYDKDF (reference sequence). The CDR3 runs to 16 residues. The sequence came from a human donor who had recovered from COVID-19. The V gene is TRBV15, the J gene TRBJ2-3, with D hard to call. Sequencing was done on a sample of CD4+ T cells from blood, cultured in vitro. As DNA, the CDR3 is TGTGCCACCAGCAGTGGCTTCGGAGTACGCACAGATACGCAGTATTTT. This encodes CATSSGFGVRTDTQYF.